The 23 T cell receptor beta chains reported below all come from one sample, sequenced in a study of Ad26.COV2.S vaccination and SARS-CoV-2 variants (dated by TCRdb to 2020 to 2022). The treatment or condition label of this sample denotes: some 20 received Ad26.COV2.S at low or high dose, single or two shots; about 5 received placebo; per-sample allocation not given. For vaccine and placebo recipients, the sequenced repertoires came from samples collected on day 63 after the first injection. The library was produced with the immunoSEQ multiplex PCR assay. The immuneACCESS repertoire file appears here via TCRdb, limited to in-frame rearrangements. These files lack a portion of the clones; in checked studies, under half of the deficit traces to unresolved V genes, and the cause of the others is not known. The sample table records roughly 380,000 clones; 88% of these occur just once. The ten largest clones capture around 3.6% of the sample.

The source material was peripheral blood, sampled in a trial of Ad26.COV2.S vaccine versus placebo. These receptors were collected from a person between 18 and 65 years old who received the Ad26.COV2.S COVID-19 vaccine or a placebo.

This sequence joins TRBV7-3 and TRBJ2-5; perhaps TRBD2 as D (6 bases). CDR3 size: 15 residues. The V gene's germline CDR1 is SGHTA and CDR2 FQGTGA. The ends were cut back, 5 bases at V and 5 bases at J, with 18 bases in the middle. CDR3 sequence (DNA): TGTGCCAGCAGCCAACGGGGGTATAGTGGGGAGACCCAGTACTTC. Amino acids: CASSQRGYSGETQYF. The whole variable domain, remainder taken from reference TRBV7-3 and TRBJ2-5, is GAGVSQTPSNKVTEKGKYVELRCDPISGHTALYWYRQSLGQGPEFLIYFQGTGAADDSGLPNDRFFAVRPEGSVSTLKIQRTERGDSAVYLCASSQRGYSGETQYFGPGTRLLVL.

This chain joins TRBV7-8 and TRBJ2-3; D possibly corresponds to TRBD1 (5 bases). V was pared by 1 base and J by 0 bases, with 14 bases between. The CDR3 length is 17 residues. The germline CDR1 and CDR2 sequences are SGHVS and FQNEAQ. The CDR3 bases are TGTGCCAGCAGCTTAGTTACCTGGGGCGTTAGCACAGATACGCAGTATTTT. Protein sequence: CASSLVTWGVSTDTQYF.

This chain connects TRBV11-2 to TRBJ2-1; TRBD2 matches at 14 bases. There are 17 residues in the CDR3. CDR1 is SGHAT, CDR2 FQNNGV, per germline. J gave up 7 bases and V 4 bases, and 9 bases lay outside the gene matches. The DNA for the CDR3 is TGTGCCAGCAGCTACAGGACTAGCGGGGGGACGGGAAATGAGCAGTTCTTC. This gives the protein CASSYRTSGGTGNEQFF.

This clone was detected only once. CDR3 sequence (DNA): TGTGCCAGCAGCCCCACACACGGGGGGCGTTATGGCTACACCTTC. It yields the protein CASSPTHGGRYGYTF. The chain is built from TRBV7-2 and TRBJ1-2, with D perhaps matching TRBD1 (6 bases). Germline V gene sequence: CDR1 SGHTA, CDR2 FQGNSA. Trimming took off 5 bases at V and 5 bases at J, with 18 bases between the two ends. The CDR3 covers 15 residues. The full variable domain, rest sourced from reference TRBV7-2 and TRBJ1-2, is GAGVSQSPSNKVTEKGKDVELRCDPISGHTALYWYRQSLGQGLEFLIYFQGNSAPDKSGLPSDRFSAERTGGSVSTLTIQRTQQEDSAVYLCASSPTHGGRYGYTFGSGTRLTVV.

This clone was detected only a few times. The rearrangement uses TRBV5-6 and TRBJ1-5, with 8 positions matching TRBD1. The V gene end was trimmed by 4 bases and the J gene end by 6 bases; junction bases not matched to a gene: 12. Germline lookup yields CDR1 SGHDT and CDR2 YYEEEE. The CDR3 extends over 16 amino acids. In DNA, the CDR3 is TGTGCCAGCAGCGCAAACAGCGGACAGGGTGGTCAGCCCCAGCATTTT. As protein: CASSANSGQGGQPQHF.

The genes are TRBV19 and TRBJ1-6, with no clear D. V was clipped by 0 bases and J by 10 bases, with 13 bases between them. The CDR3 runs 15 residues. The germline V gene encodes CDR1 LNHDA and CDR2 SQIVND (reference sequence). CDR3 nucleotide sequence: TGTGCCAGTAGTATAGATGGGGAACTCGACTCACCCCTCCACTTT. It encodes CASSIDGELDSPLHF. Full variable domain (rest looked up from reference TRBV19 and TRBJ1-6): DGGITQSPKYLFRKEGQNVTLSCEQNLNHDAMYWYRQDPGQGLRLIYYSQIVNDFQKGDIAEGYSVSREKKESFPLTVTSAQKNPTAFYLCASSIDGELDSPLHFGNGTRLTVT.

This rearrangement joins TRBV6-4 to TRBJ2-2, with D uncertain. V was trimmed by 0 bases and J by 1 base, leaving 3 bases between them. In germline, CDR1 is MRHNA, CDR2 SNTAGT. The CDR3 extends over 14 amino acids. CDR3 in DNA: TGTGCCAGCAGTGACTCCATGAACACCGGGGAGCTGTTTTTT. Amino acids: CASSDSMNTGELFF.

The genes are TRBV9 and TRBJ2-5; 10 bases fit TRBD2. Looked up from germline, CDR1 is SGDLS and CDR2 is YYNGEE. The ends lost 4 bases at V and 5 bases at J; junction bases unmatched: 14. CDR3 length: 17 residues. CDR3 coding DNA: TGTGCCAGCAGCCTTGGGGTAGCGGGGGGTTCATCGGAGACCCAGTACTTC. This encodes CASSLGVAGGSSETQYF.

J is TRBJ2-3 and V is TRBV7-2; 16 bases fit TRBD2. The germline CDR1 and CDR2 sequences are SGHTA and FQGNSA. The CDR3 consists of 17 residues. V dropped 3 bases and J dropped 4; count of bases not matched to a gene: 4. The CDR3 sequence is CASSLGLAGGRADTQYF. The DNA for the CDR3 is TGTGCCAGCAGCTTGGGACTAGCGGGGGGGAGGGCAGATACGCAGTATTTT.

J is TRBJ2-6 and V is TRBV4-1; 10 positions agree with TRBD1. Germline values: CDR1 MGHRA, CDR2 YSYEKL. This CDR3 spans 18 amino acids. The V and J ends lost 4 bases and 2 bases, in that order; junction bases with no gene match: 8. CDR3 loop: CASSPDRGTPPGANVLTF. The CDR3 DNA sequence: TGCGCCAGCAGCCCGGACAGGGGGACACCGCCTGGGGCCAACGTCCTGACTTTC.

The V gene is TRBV10-3, the J gene TRBJ2-1; 10 positions match TRBD2. Losses at the gene ends were 5 bases for V and 5 bases for J; bases not matched to a gene: 12. Germline V CDR1 and CDR2: ENHRY, SYGVKD. The CDR3 is made up of 17 amino acids. The CDR3 region has the DNA TGTGCCATCAGTTCCTCCATTCCGGGACTAGCGAACAATGAGCAGTTCTTC. As protein: CAISSSIPGLANNEQFF.

The rearrangement uses TRBV7-3 and TRBJ2-3; tentative D call: TRBD1 (5 bases). CDR1 and CDR2 from the germline V gene are SGHTA and FQGTGA. The V gene lost 0 bases and the J gene lost 7 bases, with 11 bases spanning the gap. CDR3 size: 14 residues. The chain's CDR3 is CASSLTGPPNTQYF. CDR3 bases: TGTGCCAGCAGCTTAACGGGGCCTCCAAATACGCAGTATTTT.

This chain joins TRBV19 and TRBJ2-1, with 12 positions matching TRBD1. Trimming took 5 bases from V and 7 from J; bases not matched to a gene: 3. Germline CDR1 reads LNHDA; CDR2 reads SQIVND (reference sequence). This CDR3 has 14 amino acids. The CDR3 DNA reads as TGTGCCAGTAGTCTGGGACAGGGGGCGAATGAGCAGTTCTTC. Translating it yields CASSLGQGANEQFF.

V and J are TRBV29-1 and TRBJ2-1, with D maybe TRBD2 (5 bases). Germline CDR1 is SQVTM and CDR2 is ANQGSEA. V lost 6 bases to trimming and J lost 10 bases, with 19 bases between them. This CDR3 has 13 residues. CDR3 nucleotide sequence: TGCAGCGTGCAAACCGCGGGCCAGACCGAGCAGTTCTTC. Translated: CSVQTAGQTEQFF.

This chain joins TRBV11-1 and TRBJ2-7; TRBD2 matches 8 bases. This CDR3 contains 13 residues. Per the germline V gene, CDR1 is SGHAT and CDR2 is FQDESV (reference sequence). Germline trimming cut 1 base from V and 5 bases from J; bases unmatched to any gene: 1. CDR3 sequence: CASSLEAGDEQYF. In DNA, the CDR3 is TGTGCCAGCAGCTTAGAAGCGGGGGACGAGCAGTACTTC.

The chain couples TRBV7-3 to TRBJ1-6; D call uncertain. With 0 bases removed from V and 12 bases from J, the gap between germline ends came to 9 bases. The CDR3 has 13 residues. Germline V gene lookup returns CDR1 SGHTA and CDR2 FQGTGA. The CDR3 nucleotides are TGTGCCAGCAGCTTAACGCCAGGAAGACCCCTCCACTTT. It is translated as CASSLTPGRPLHF.

The chain has TRBV6-1 and TRBJ1-5; D gene uncertain. CDR3 length: 14 residues. The V and J ends lost 1 base and 11 bases respectively, with 15 bases between them. CDR1 is MNHNS, CDR2 SASEGT, per germline. DNA of the CDR3: TGTGCCAGCAGTGAAGGGGGAGGGAGCCTAGCCCAGCATTTT. This sequence encodes CASSEGGGSLAQHF.

A single count supports this clone. V gene TRBV7-2 combines with J gene TRBJ2-2; D unclear. The CDR3 has 14 amino acids. Trimming removed 5 bases from V and 2 bases from J, with 9 bases in between. Germline assignment: CDR1 SGHTA and CDR2 FQGNSA. The CDR3 loop reads CASSPGVNTGELFF. The CDR3 DNA reads as TGTGCCAGCAGCCCCGGTGTAAACACCGGGGAGCTGTTTTTT.

The chain combines TRBV24-1 with TRBJ2-2, with 10 bases fitting TRBD2. In germline, CDR1 is KGHDR, CDR2 SFDVKD. V was clipped by 6 bases and J by 1 base; unmatched bases: 7. The CDR3 runs 17 residues. The CDR3 loop reads CATSPPSGGLNTGELFF. The DNA of the CDR3 is TGTGCCACCAGTCCTCCTAGCGGGGGCCTGAACACCGGGGAGCTGTTTTTT.

V gene TRBV9 combines with J gene TRBJ2-1; no clear D. Germline CDR1 reads SGDLS; CDR2 reads YYNGEE. V shed 4 bases and J shed 5 bases, with 13 bases lying between them. The CDR3 has 14 residues. CDR3 in DNA: TGTGCCAGCAGCCAGGCTAGAACCAACAATGAGCAGTTCTTC. It specifies CASSQARTNNEQFF.

The gene calls are TRBV7-3 and TRBJ2-1, with 7 bases that match TRBD2. This CDR3 spans 15 amino acids. J was trimmed by 2 bases and V by 5 bases; bases with no gene match: 6. Germline-derived CDR1 and CDR2 are SGHTA and FQGTGA. CDR3 DNA sequence: TGTGCCAGCAGCGTAGGGGACTATACCTACAATGAGCAGTTCTTC. This gives the protein CASSVGDYTYNEQFF.

This clone was recorded at least ten times. The chain employs TRBV2 and TRBJ1-5; D perhaps matches TRBD1 (6 bases). This CDR3 is built from 17 residues. The germline V gene has CDR1 SNHLY and CDR2 FYNNEI. The ends were cut back, 2 bases at V and 7 bases at J, with 21 bases in the middle. DNA of the CDR3: TGTGCCAGCAGTGAACGGCTTGGATCGGGGGCGGGACAGCCCCAGCATTTT. Amino acid sequence: CASSERLGSGAGQPQHF.

The chain recombines TRBV11-3 with TRBJ2-1, with TRBD2 as a possible D gene (5 bases). V lost 1 base and J lost 10, with 11 bases in between. CDR1 and CDR2 from the germline V gene are SGHNT and YENEEA. The CDR3 runs to 13 residues. CDR3 in DNA: TGTGCCAGCAGCTTAGCGGGGTCAGGCGAGCAGTTCTTC. Its translation is CASSLAGSGEQFF.